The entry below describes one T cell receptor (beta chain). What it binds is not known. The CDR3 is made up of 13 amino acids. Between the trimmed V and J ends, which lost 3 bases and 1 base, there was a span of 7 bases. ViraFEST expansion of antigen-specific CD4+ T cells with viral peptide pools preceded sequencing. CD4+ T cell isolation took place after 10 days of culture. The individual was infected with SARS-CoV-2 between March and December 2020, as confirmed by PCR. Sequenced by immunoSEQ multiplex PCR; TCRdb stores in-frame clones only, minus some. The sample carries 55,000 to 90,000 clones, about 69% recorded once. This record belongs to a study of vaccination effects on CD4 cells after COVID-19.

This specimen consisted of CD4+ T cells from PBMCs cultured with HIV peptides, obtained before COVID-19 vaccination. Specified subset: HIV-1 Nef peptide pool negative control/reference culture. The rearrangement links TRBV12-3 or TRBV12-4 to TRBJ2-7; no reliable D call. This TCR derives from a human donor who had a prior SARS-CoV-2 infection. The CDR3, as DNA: TGTGCCAGCAGTTTTATCCCATCCTACGAGCAGTACTTC. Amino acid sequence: CASSFIPSYEQYF.